Listed below are T cell receptor beta chains from one sample, sequenced in a study of shared clonotypes between healthy human individuals. Profiling relied on immunoSEQ multiplex PCR, and the TCRdb table lists in-frame clones only, not all of them. The table has about 820,000 clones, approximately 92% seen once; the top ten hold 24%. The sample comprised naive CD8+ T cells sorted from blood. The source is a man aged 25 to 40 in good health. Each CDR3 is given with its conserved first and last residue. Fields, in order: D gene, J gene, clone size, V gene, CDR3 protein, CDR3 DNA. A D gene is named only where the DNA matches it firmly. For some rows the clone size is stated as once, few or many, or as a class when expanded; others skip it.

>TRBD2|TRBJ2-3|.|TRBV28
CAVHGAGGQTDTQYF
TGTGCCGTCCACGGAGCGGGAGGGCAGACAGATACGCAGTATTTT
>.|TRBJ1-1|.|TRBV7-6
CASSPDGTEAFF
TGTGCCAGCAGCCCAGATGGGACTGAAGCTTTCTTT
>.|TRBJ2-3|.|TRBV21-1
CASTSTKGTSRTDTQYF
TGTGCCAGCACATCGACGAAAGGGACTAGCCGCACAGATACGCAGTATTTT
>.|TRBJ2-1|.|TRBV21-1
CASSKVGAGLADNEQFF
TGTGCCAGCAGCAAAGTCGGGGCGGGCTTAGCGGACAATGAGCAGTTCTTC
>.|TRBJ2-7|few|TRBV27
CASSLGLGYYEQYF
TGTGCCAGCAGTTTGGGCCTGGGCTACTACGAGCAGTACTTC
>.|TRBJ2-3|.|TRBV13
CASTSGTDTQYF
TGTGCCAGCACTTCTGGCACAGATACGCAGTATTTT
>TRBD1|TRBJ1-1|.|TRBV29-1
CSVPRTDRRNMNTEAFF
TGCAGCGTCCCTCGTACGGACAGGCGGAATATGAACACTGAAGCTTTCTTT
>.|TRBJ2-1|.|TRBV5-1
CASSTTGSSYNEQFF
TGCGCCAGCAGCACGACTGGGAGCTCCTACAATGAGCAGTTCTTC
>.|TRBJ2-7|.|TRBV7-7
CASSLDGTSGQYF
TGTGCCAGCAGCTTAGATGGGACAAGCGGGCAGTACTTC
>TRBD2|TRBJ2-7|.|TRBV7-9
CASSPPSGRATYEQYF
TGTGCCAGCAGCCCTCCTAGCGGGAGGGCCACGTACGAGCAGTACTTC
>.|TRBJ1-4|.|TRBV9
CASSVDFQGWTNEKLFF
TGTGCCAGCAGCGTCGATTTCCAGGGTTGGACTAATGAAAAACTGTTTTTT
>.|TRBJ2-5|.|TRBV14
CASSPTLEETQYF
TGTGCCAGCAGCCCAACCTTAGAAGAGACCCAGTACTTC
>TRBD1|TRBJ1-4|once|TRBV7-6
CASSLGTGLSREKLFF
TGTGCCAGCAGCTTAGGGACAGGGTTGTCGAGGGAAAAACTGTTTTTT
>TRBD1|TRBJ2-5|.|TRBV6-1
CASSELDRVTSVVTQYF
TGTGCCAGCAGTGAATTGGACAGGGTTACCTCTGTTGTGACCCAGTACTTC
>TRBD1|TRBJ2-3|.|TRBV27
CASSPGTGPGDTQYF
TGTGCCAGCAGTCCCGGGACAGGGCCCGGAGATACGCAGTATTTT
>.|TRBJ2-2|.|TRBV9
CATTSGTGELFF
TGTGCCACTACGTCGGGCACCGGGGAGCTGTTTTTT
>.|TRBJ2-2|.|TRBV6-1
CASTENTGELFF
TGTGCCAGCACGGAGAACACCGGGGAGCTGTTTTTT
>TRBD2|TRBJ2-7|.|TRBV27
CASSYSSGSYEQYF
TGTGCCAGCAGTTATAGTAGCGGGAGCTACGAGCAGTACTTC
>.|TRBJ2-7|.|TRBV7-8
CASSPRPRLEQYF
TGTGCCAGCAGCCCTCGACCCCGACTTGAGCAGTACTTC
>TRBD2|TRBJ2-3|.|TRBV27
CASSLLAGGDTQYF
TGTGCCAGCAGTTTACTAGCGGGCGGAGATACGCAGTATTTT
>.|TRBJ1-1|.|TRBV27
CASSLSGSTEAFF
TGTGCCAGCAGTTTATCCGGGAGCACTGAAGCTTTCTTT
>TRBD2|TRBJ2-2|.|TRBV2
CASSLAGVTGELFF
TGTGCCAGCAGCCTAGCGGGGGTCACCGGGGAGCTGTTTTTT
>.|TRBJ2-7|.|TRBV6-1
CASSDLDSPYEQYF
TGTGCCAGCAGTGACCTGGACAGCCCCTACGAGCAGTACTTC
>TRBD1|TRBJ2-4|.|TRBV7-6
CASSLAGTGDLQYF
TGTGCCAGCAGCTTAGCAGGGACAGGAGACCTTCAGTACTTC
>TRBD1|TRBJ1-1|.|TRBV29-1
CSVTDRGSQGSPEAFF
TGCAGCGTGACGGACAGGGGAAGTCAAGGGTCGCCTGAAGCTTTCTTT
>.|TRBJ1-1|.|TRBV28
CASSPYRGVMNTEAFF
TGTGCCAGCAGTCCATACCGTGGGGTCATGAACACTGAAGCTTTCTTT
>.|TRBJ1-4|.|TRBV7-2
CASSETQGGLGLFF
TGTGCCAGCAGCGAGACACAGGGTGGTCTGGGACTGTTTTTT
>.|TRBJ2-7|.|TRBV2
CATEGQLSHEQYF
TGTGCCACCGAAGGACAGTTATCCCACGAGCAGTACTTC
>TRBD2|TRBJ2-1|.|TRBV7-9
CASSLEAGGPSYNEQFF
TGTGCCAGCAGCTTGGAGGCGGGAGGGCCCTCCTACAATGAGCAGTTCTTC